This paragraph reports one T cell receptor (beta chain). Its specificity is unknown. This specimen includes other DNA sequences encoding the same CDR3. Profiling relied on immunoSEQ multiplex PCR, and the TCRdb table lists in-frame clones only, not all of them. The data show about 2.4 million clones, 93% seen once. This record comes from a study of shared clonotypes between healthy human individuals. Study in general: Plates per donor: three CD4 naive, three CD4 memory, two CD8 naive, one CD8 memory.

The germline CDR1 and CDR2 sequences are LNHDA and SQIVND (reference sequence). This CDR3 region has 14 residues. The V end lost 1 base, the J end lost 2 bases, and 8 bases lay between the germline ends. Notes on the study in general: It was the non-shared clonotypes that had lower generation probabilities than clonotypes shared by all four donors.

The sequencing sample was made of naive CD4+ T cells from PBMCs. Subset noted: CD45RA+ positively selected. The sequence derives from a young man in good health. Some clones in this sample may be carry-over from other donors' samples. This chain joins TRBV19 and TRBJ1-2; TRBD1 might be the D (5 bases). CDR3 protein: CASSIGRGNYGYTF. The CDR3, as DNA: TGTGCCAGTAGTATAGGACGGGGGAACTATGGCTACACCTTC.